Shown below are 26 T cell receptor beta chains from a single sample sequenced in a study of vaccination effects on CD4 cells after COVID-19 (dated 2022 in TCRdb). These receptors have no known antigen. Preparation of the library involved the immunoSEQ multiplex PCR assay. This immuneACCESS table, as held by TCRdb, lists in-frame sequences with V and J called but not all clones. Of the missing ones, under half trace to an unresolved V gene in checked studies; the others have no known cause. The sample data list more than 60,000 clones, and around 70% of these were observed just once. Over 2% of the sample comes from the top ten. After roughly 11 days of culture, CD4+ T cells were isolated with the EasySep CD4+ T cell isolation kit. Each participant got two doses of an mRNA SARS-CoV-2 vaccine, either BNT162b2 or mRNA-1273. The material was CD4+ T cells from PBMCs cultured without peptide, obtained after COVID-19 vaccination. The receptor source for this set is a human donor who received a COVID-19 vaccine.

J is TRBJ1-3 and V is TRBV30, with D possibly matching TRBD1 (6 bases). CDR1 is GTSNPN, CDR2 SVGIG, per germline (reference sequence). The CDR3 totals 17 residues. The V end was cut by 4 bases, the J end by 0 bases, with 19 bases between. In DNA, the CDR3 is TGTGCCTGGAAAAAAGGGGGAGCGGGAAGCTCTGGAAACACCATATATTTT. Translating it yields CAWKKGGAGSSGNTIYF.

This chain joins TRBV15 and TRBJ1-2; maybe TRBD1 (5 bases). Germline CDR1 reads LNHNV; CDR2 reads YYDKDF (reference sequence). Trimming cost V 3 bases and J 2 bases, with 10 bases left between them. The CDR3 consists of 14 residues. The CDR3 region has the DNA TGTGCCACCAGCAGGGGGGACGTAAACTATGGCTACACCTTC. It encodes CATSRGDVNYGYTF.

The gene calls are TRBV6-5 and TRBJ1-2, with D hard to call. The CDR3 totals 11 residues. Germline V gene lookup returns CDR1 MNHEY and CDR2 SVGAGI. Trimming pared 6 bases from V and 8 bases from J, leaving 10 bases between. The CDR3: CASSQPPGYTF. In DNA form, the CDR3 reads TGTGCCAGCAGCCAACCTCCCGGCTACACCTTC.

This clone appeared once. This chain links TRBV7-8 with TRBJ1-4, with D tentatively TRBD1 (6 bases). Germline assignment: CDR1 SGHVS and CDR2 FQNEAQ. With 5 bases removed from V and 2 bases from J, the gap between germline ends came to 15 bases. This CDR3 comprises 16 residues. The CDR3 sequence is CASSPRGSGTNEKLFF. The CDR3 DNA follows: TGTGCCAGCAGCCCAAGGGGGTCGGGGACTAATGAAAAACTGTTTTTT.

This chain joins TRBV19 and TRBJ1-2; 8 nucleotides line up with TRBD1. The germline V gene encodes CDR1 LNHDA and CDR2 SQIVND (reference sequence). After removal of 3 bases from V and 6 bases from J, the junction contained 3 bases not matched to a gene. The CDR3 spans 13 residues. The chain's CDR3 is CASSIRGRDGYTF. The CDR3 DNA sequence: TGTGCCAGTAGTATCAGGGGGCGGGATGGCTACACCTTC.

This chain joins TRBV6-4 and TRBJ1-1, with a weak D call TRBD1 (5 bases). The ends were cut back, 5 bases at V and 0 bases at J, with 16 bases in the middle. This CDR3 has 16 amino acids. CDR1 and CDR2 (germline): MRHNA, SNTAGT. The CDR3 DNA is TGTGCCAGCAGTCCCTCGGGGGGGGTGGTGAACACTGAAGCTTTCTTT. It yields the protein CASSPSGGVVNTEAFF.

This rearrangement joins TRBV30 to TRBJ1-4, with 10 nucleotides matching TRBD1. J lost 8 bases, V lost 0 bases, and 6 bases had no gene match. Germline V lookup: CDR1 GTSNPN, CDR2 SVGIG (reference sequence). The CDR3 consists of 15 residues. As DNA, the CDR3 is TGTGCCTGGAGTGTAAGGGGGACAGGGGCGGAAAAACTGTTTTTT. It translates to CAWSVRGTGAEKLFF. Combining the CDR3 with reference TRBV30 and TRBJ1-4 gives the whole variable domain SQTIHQWPATLVQPVGSPLSLECTVEGTSNPNLYWYRQAAGRGLQLLFYSVGIGQISSEVPQNLSASRPQDRQFILSSKKLLLSDSGFYLCAWSVRGTGAEKLFFGSGTQLSVL.

CDR3 nucleotide sequence: TGTGCCAGCAGCTCTAATTCCGGTGGCTACACCTTC. Protein sequence: CASSSNSGGYTF. This chain connects TRBV11-1 to TRBJ1-2; D call uncertain. The CDR3 has 12 amino acids. Trimming pared 4 bases from V and 7 bases from J, leaving 10 bases between. The germline gives CDR1 SGHAT, CDR2 FQDESV (reference sequence).

V usage is TRBV6-4 and J usage is TRBJ2-1; 14 bases map to TRBD2. Germline V gene sequence: CDR1 MRHNA, CDR2 SNTAGT. The J segment lost 9 bases and the V segment lost 5 bases, leaving 6 bases of the junction unmatched. This CDR3 has 15 amino acids. Here the CDR3 DNA reads TGTGCCAGCAGTCGACTAGCGGGGGGGTATAGTGAGCAGTTCTTC. Its translation is CASSRLAGGYSEQFF.

This clone was seen only once. This chain links TRBV28 with TRBJ1-3; D unresolved. Germline CDR1 MDHEN, CDR2 SYDVKM. V was cut by 6 bases and J by 0 bases, with 18 bases left in between. This CDR3 is 17 amino acids long. In DNA form, the CDR3 reads TGTGCCAGCAGACGTTCAGGTCAGGCGATCTCTGGAAACACCATATATTTT. The encoded protein is CASRRSGQAISGNTIYF.

This sequence joins TRBV6-6 and TRBJ2-1, with 9 bases lining up with TRBD2. Germline V lookup: CDR1 MNHNY, CDR2 SVGAGI (reference sequence). This CDR3 has 15 amino acids. The J segment lost 8 bases and the V segment lost 5 bases, leaving 10 bases of the junction unmatched. The CDR3 region has the DNA TGTGCCAGCAGTCGATCTAGCGGGGATCCTTATGAGCAGTTCTTC. Translated, it gives CASSRSSGDPYEQFF.

This clone was seen a handful of times. The gene calls are TRBV28 and TRBJ2-2, with TRBD1 matching over 8 bases. J lost 3 bases, V lost 3 bases, and 6 bases had no gene match. The CDR3 has 16 amino acids. CDR1 is MDHEN and CDR2 is SYDVKM in the germline V gene. CDR3 coding DNA: TGTGCCAGCAGTTTTGGGGACAGGAAGGACACCGGGGAGCTGTTTTTT. The encoded protein is CASSFGDRKDTGELFF.

J is TRBJ2-2 and V is TRBV27; 9 bases map to TRBD1. Losses at the gene ends were 6 bases for V and 6 bases for J; bases not matched to a gene: 8. Germline lookup yields CDR1 MNHEY and CDR2 SMNVEV (reference sequence). This CDR3 has 15 residues. The CDR3 spells CASSPRQGVAGELFF. The CDR3 DNA reads TGTGCCAGCAGCCCCCGACAGGGGGTGGCCGGGGAGCTGTTTTTT.

This chain connects TRBV2 to TRBJ2-2; D gene ambiguous. The V end lost 3 bases, the J end lost 2 bases, and 10 bases lay between the germline ends. CDR1 and CDR2 from the germline V gene are SNHLY and FYNNEI. This CDR3 is 15 amino acids long. The CDR3 protein is CASSESWVNTGELFF. The DNA for the CDR3 is TGTGCCAGCAGTGAGTCGTGGGTCAACACCGGGGAGCTGTTTTTT. Full variable domain (missing parts from reference TRBV2 and TRBJ2-2): EPEVTQTPSHQVTQMGQEVILRCVPISNHLYFYWYRQILGQKVEFLVSFYNNEISEKSEIFDDQFSVERPDGSNFTLKIRSTKLEDSAMYFCASSESWVNTGELFFGEGSRLTVL.

This clone occurred a few times. The chain has TRBV9 and TRBJ1-5, with D unresolved. V was trimmed by 0 bases and J by 1 base, leaving 5 bases between them. Germline CDR1 SGDLS, CDR2 YYNGEE. This CDR3 region has 14 residues. CDR3 nucleotide sequence: TGTGCCAGCAGCGTAGGGGCGAGCAATCAGCCCCAGCATTTT. This sequence encodes CASSVGASNQPQHF.

The chain is built from TRBV18 and TRBJ1-1; D call uncertain. Per the germline V gene, CDR1 is KGHSH and CDR2 is LQKENI. The CDR3 length is 16 residues. V lost 0 bases and J lost 1, with 12 bases in between. The DNA for the CDR3 is TGTGCCAGCTCACCACCCTCCCGGATTCCGAACACTGAAGCTTTCTTT. Translating it yields CASSPPSRIPNTEAFF. The whole variable domain, filled in from reference TRBV18 and TRBJ1-1, reads NAGVMQNPRHLVRRRGQEARLRCSPMKGHSHVYWYRQLPEEGLKFMVYLQKENIIDESGMPKERFSAEFPKEGPSILRIQQVVRGDSAAYFCASSPPSRIPNTEAFFGQGTRLTVV.

This clone was seen more than once but under ten times. This chain joins TRBV5-1 and TRBJ2-7; 9 nucleotides line up with TRBD1. Germline V gene data show CDR1 as SGHRS and CDR2 as YFSETQ. CDR3 length equals 15 residues. Trimming cost V 0 bases and J 5 bases; bases outside gene matches: 6. The CDR3 reads CASSLVPGTGHEQYV. In nucleotides, the CDR3 is TGCGCCAGCAGCTTGGTTCCGGGGACAGGGCACGAGCAGTACGTC.

This clone was seen only once. The V and J genes are TRBV28 and TRBJ1-1; 8 bases are shared with TRBD1. The CDR3 is made up of 13 amino acids. The ends lost 5 bases at V and 6 bases at J; junction bases unmatched: 5. In germline, CDR1 is MDHEN, CDR2 SYDVKM. In nucleotides, the CDR3 is TGTGCCAGCAGTGAAACAGGGGGGGCTGAAGCTTTCTTT. This codes for CASSETGGAEAFF.

This sequence joins TRBV5-5 and TRBJ2-6; tentative D call: TRBD1 (5 bases). The germline gives CDR1 SGHKS, CDR2 YYEKEE (reference sequence). Trimming took 3 bases from V and 2 from J, leaving 15 bases between them. CDR3 length: 17 residues. DNA for the CDR3: TGTGCCAGCAGCTCCTCCCCCAGGGAACCTGGGGCCAACGTCCTGACTTTC. Translated: CASSSSPREPGANVLTF.

The chain links TRBV30 to TRBJ1-4, with D uncertain. The CDR3 covers 14 residues. Trimming shortened V by 1 base and J by 8 bases, and 14 bases separated the two germline ends. The V gene's germline CDR1 is GTSNPN and CDR2 SVGIG (reference sequence). CDR3 protein: CAWSASGPYEKLFF. As DNA, the CDR3 is TGTGCCTGGAGTGCGTCAGGTCCGTACGAAAAACTGTTTTTT. The whole variable domain, filled in from reference TRBV30 and TRBJ1-4, reads SQTIHQWPATLVQPVGSPLSLECTVEGTSNPNLYWYRQAAGRGLQLLFYSVGIGQISSEVPQNLSASRPQDRQFILSSKKLLLSDSGFYLCAWSASGPYEKLFFGSGTQLSVL.

The chain recombines TRBV7-9 with TRBJ2-3; tentatively, D is TRBD2 (5 bases). The V end lost 7 bases, the J end lost 6 bases, and 11 bases lay between the germline ends. This CDR3 has 12 residues. The V gene's germline CDR1 is SEHNR and CDR2 FQNEAQ (reference sequence). The CDR3 region has the DNA TGTGCCAGCACCCCGGGCGGGGATACGCAGTATTTT. Protein product: CASTPGGDTQYF.

The chain links TRBV4-1 to TRBJ2-4; D could derive from TRBD1 or TRBD2 (6 bases each). Germline CDR1 and CDR2: MGHRA and YSYEKL. This CDR3 comprises 14 residues. V was cut by 1 base and J by 5 bases, with 9 bases left in between. CDR3 in amino acids: CASSQAGAQNIQYF. The CDR3 DNA is TGCGCCAGCAGCCAAGCGGGGGCCCAAAACATTCAGTACTTC.

The chain employs TRBV6-5 and TRBJ1-6, with D perhaps TRBD1 (6 bases). V lost 1 base and J 10 bases, leaving 17 bases between the germline ends. This CDR3 region has 16 residues. CDR1 is MNHEY and CDR2 is SVGAGI in the germline V gene. The CDR3 spells CASSYFPVQGNSPLHF. The CDR3 nucleotides are TGTGCCAGCAGTTACTTTCCCGTTCAGGGGAACTCACCCCTCCACTTT.

The chain links TRBV11-2 to TRBJ2-1; D gene unclear. The germline V gene has CDR1 SGHAT and CDR2 FQNNGV. V was clipped by 1 base and J by 6 bases, with 10 bases between them. The CDR3 has 14 amino acids. The CDR3 reads CASSLGGYINEQFF. The CDR3 coding sequence is TGTGCCAGCAGCTTAGGGGGATATATCAATGAGCAGTTCTTC.

The genes are TRBV7-2 and TRBJ2-5, with TRBD2 as a possible D gene (6 bases). V was pared by 4 bases and J by 5 bases, with 17 bases between. The CDR3 has 15 amino acids. Germline lookup yields CDR1 SGHTA and CDR2 FQGNSA. The CDR3 loop is CASSSRSGTGETQYF. CDR3 in DNA: TGTGCCAGCAGCTCCCGTAGCGGCACTGGGGAGACCCAGTACTTC.

The chain links TRBV5-1 to TRBJ1-1, with a tentative D call TRBD1 (6 bases). In germline, CDR1 is SGHRS, CDR2 YFSETQ. Trimming removed 4 bases from V and 10 bases from J, with 23 bases in between. The CDR3 runs 15 residues. The CDR3 nucleotides are TGCGCCAGCAGCGCAATTGCAGGGGCTATGTTTGGAGCTTTCTTT. This gives the protein CASSAIAGAMFGAFF. Looking up the rest from reference TRBV5-1 and TRBJ1-1 gives the full variable domain: KAGVTQTPRYLIKTRGQQVTLSCSPISGHRSVSWYQQTPGQGLQFLFEYFSETQRNKGNFPGRFSGRQFSNSRSEMNVSTLELGDSALYLCASSAIAGAMFGAFFGQGTRLTVV.